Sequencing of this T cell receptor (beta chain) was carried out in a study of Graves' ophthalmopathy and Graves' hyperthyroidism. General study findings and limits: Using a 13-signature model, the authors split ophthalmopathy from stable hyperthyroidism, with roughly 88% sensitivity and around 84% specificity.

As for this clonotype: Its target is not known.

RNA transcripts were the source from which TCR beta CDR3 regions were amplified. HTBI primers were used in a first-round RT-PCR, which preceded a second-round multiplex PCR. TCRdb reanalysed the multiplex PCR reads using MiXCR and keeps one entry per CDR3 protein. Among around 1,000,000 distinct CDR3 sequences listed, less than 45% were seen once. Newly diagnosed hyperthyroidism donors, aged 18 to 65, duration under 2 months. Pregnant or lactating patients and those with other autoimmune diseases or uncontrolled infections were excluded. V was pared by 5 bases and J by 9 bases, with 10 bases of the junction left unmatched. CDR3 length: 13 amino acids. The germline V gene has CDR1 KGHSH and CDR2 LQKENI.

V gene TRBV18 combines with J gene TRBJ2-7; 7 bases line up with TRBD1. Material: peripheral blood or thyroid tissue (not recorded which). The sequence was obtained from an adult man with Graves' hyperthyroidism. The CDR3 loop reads CASSNSGQLSQYF. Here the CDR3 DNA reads TGTGCCAGCTCAAACTCGGGACAGCTTTCGCAGTACTTC.